Listed here are 7 T cell receptor beta chains from one sample, sequenced in a study of OX40 agonist ivuxolimab in advanced cancers. Profiled with immunoSEQ multiplex PCR; TCRdb holds only in-frame clones, not every one. In the table there are 60,000 to 85,000 clones, under 90% of which are singletons. The input for sequencing was CD4+ or CD8+ T cells sorted from blood, taken in a trial of the OX40 agonist ivuxolimab. All receptors derive from an adult with an advanced solid tumor such as melanoma, head and neck, liver or kidney cancer.

This clone appeared once. V and J are TRBV11-2 and TRBJ2-7; possibly TRBD1 or TRBD2 for D (7 bases each). The V end lost 1 base, the J end lost 1 base, and 17 bases lay between the germline ends. The CDR3 is 17 residues long. CDR1 SGHAT and CDR2 FQNNGV come from the germline V gene. CDR3 in amino acids: CASSLAGGQPFSYEQYF. Written as DNA, the CDR3 is TGTGCCAGCAGCTTAGCGGGGGGACAGCCGTTTTCCTACGAGCAGTACTTC.

The V call is TRBV2, the J call TRBJ2-3; 8 nucleotides match TRBD1. The CDR3 totals 15 residues. The germline V gene has CDR1 SNHLY and CDR2 FYNNEI. V lost 7 bases to trimming and J lost 2 bases; unmatched junction nucleotides: 8. CDR3 amino acids: CASTWGQASTDTQYF. In DNA form, the CDR3 reads TGTGCCAGCACCTGGGGACAGGCTTCCACAGATACGCAGTATTTT.

The chain carries TRBV6-1 and TRBJ1-2; no definite D call. Germline CDR1 reads MNHNS; CDR2 reads SASEGT. The ends were cut back, 2 bases at V and 8 bases at J, with 18 bases in the middle. This CDR3 is built from 15 residues. The CDR3 DNA is TGTGCCAGCAGTGAAATGTCGGGTTCTGGGGTAGGCTACACCTTC. Translated, it gives CASSEMSGSGVGYTF.

A few counts support this clone. This chain uses TRBV2 with TRBJ1-2; no clear D. CDR3 length: 13 residues. Trimming left V 6 bases short and J 2 bases short, with 10 bases between. Germline V gene lookup returns CDR1 SNHLY and CDR2 FYNNEI. The CDR3 DNA sequence: TGTGCCAGCAGCGCTCAGAAGAACTATGGCTACACCTTC. Its protein product is CASSAQKNYGYTF. Using reference TRBV2 and TRBJ1-2 for the parts outside the CDR3, the full variable domain is EPEVTQTPSHQVTQMGQEVILRCVPISNHLYFYWYRQILGQKVEFLVSFYNNEISEKSEIFDDQFSVERPDGSNFTLKIRSTKLEDSAMYFCASSAQKNYGYTFGSGTRLTVV.

The CDR3 is CASRYSRRSGGSNEQFF. CDR3 in DNA: TGTGCCAGCAGATACTCCCGTCGGAGCGGCGGGAGTAATGAGCAGTTCTTC. The rearrangement links TRBV28 to TRBJ2-1, with TRBD2 matching over 7 bases. CDR1 and CDR2 (germline): MDHEN, SYDVKM. Unmatched junction bases numbered 18, after V lost 6 bases and J lost 7 bases. The CDR3 is 17 residues long.

The chain uses TRBV4-1 and TRBJ2-3; weak D call: TRBD2 (6 bases). CDR1 is MGHRA, CDR2 YSYEKL, per germline. There are 16 residues in the CDR3. Trimming cost V 1 base and J 0 bases, with 11 bases left between them. The DNA for the CDR3 is TGCGCCAGCAGCCAAGGAGGTGGACTAAGCACAGATACGCAGTATTTT. Translating gives CASSQGGGLSTDTQYF.

On this clone: Mismatch with germline at one junction end may stem from a read error. The rearrangement joins TRBV7-7 to TRBJ1-1; a possible D gene is TRBD1 (6 bases). The CDR3 loop spans 15 amino acids. The germline CDR1 and CDR2 sequences are SSHAT and FNYEAQ (reference sequence). The CDR3 nucleotides are TGTGCTAGCAGCTTAGGGGGGACCATGAACACTGAAGCTTTCTTT. It yields the protein CASSLGGTMNTEAFF.